The TCR beta chain under discussion was sequenced for a study of Graves' ophthalmopathy and Graves' hyperthyroidism. The TCR beta CDR3 regions underwent amplification from RNA transcripts. Second-round multiplex PCR came after first-round RT-PCR with HTBI primers. TCRdb recomputed calls from the multiplex PCR reads with MiXCR, one row per CDR3 protein. The sample includes fewer than 600,000 distinct CDR3 sequences, roughly an eighth seen only once; the top ten take about 9.4%. The CDR3 covers 15 residues. V was clipped by 5 bases and J by 3 bases, with 17 bases between them. Germline CDR1 and CDR2: MDHEN and SYDVKM. This clonotype was detected ten times or more.

The receptor was derived from a woman aged 25 to 39 with Graves' ophthalmopathy. The rearrangement links TRBV28 to TRBJ2-7; D is perhaps TRBD2 (6 bases). The sequenced sample was blood. The CDR3 spells CASSTGGAELYEQYF. The CDR3 DNA follows: TGTGCCAGCAGTACAGGAGGGGCAGAGCTCTACGAGCAGTACTTC.